The 10 T cell receptor beta chains below were found in one sample sequenced in a study of early T cells in non-severe SARS-CoV-2 infection. A single record per CDR3 protein comes from TCRdb applying MiXCR to the 5' RACE reads. The sample comprises roughly 25,000 distinct CDR3 sequences, 3.5% to 5.5% of which are singletons, and 15% to 17% rests with the top ten. The sample was whole blood. The receptors stem from an adult who was a healthcare worker with PCR-confirmed SARS-CoV-2 infection or an uninfected control (not recorded which).

This clonotype was seen many times. J is TRBJ1-1 and V is TRBV18; the D gene is possibly TRBD1 (6 bases). Per the germline V gene, CDR1 is KGHSH and CDR2 is LQKENI. The CDR3 loop spans 14 amino acids. The V end was cut by 4 bases, the J end by 4 bases, with 13 bases between. The CDR3 nucleotides read TGTGCCAGCTCACGTTACAGGGAAGGCACTGAAGCTTTCTTT. It specifies CASSRYREGTEAFF.

This clonotype was seen only a few times. The rearrangement uses TRBV7-9 and TRBJ2-7, with 7 bases that match TRBD1. Germline CDR1 is SEHNR and CDR2 is FQNEAQ (reference sequence). J was trimmed by 2 bases and V by 0 bases; bases with no gene match: 10. CDR3 length: 17 residues. CDR3 nucleotide sequence: TGTGCCAGCAGCTTAGCGAGGCTCCGGGACAGAGCCTACGAGCAGTACTTC. Its translation: CASSLARLRDRAYEQYF.

In its sample, this clonotype was seen many times. This chain links TRBV7-2 with TRBJ1-2; 9 bases are a match to TRBD1. Germline loops: CDR1 SGHTA, CDR2 FQGNSA. With V trimmed by 4 bases and J by 4 bases, 10 bases remained unmatched. The CDR3 has 16 residues. The CDR3 region is CASSSGTGTGIYGYTF. In DNA form, the CDR3 reads TGTGCCAGCAGCTCTGGGACCGGGACAGGGATCTATGGCTACACCTTC.

This clonotype was counted ten times or more. V usage is TRBV9 and J usage is TRBJ2-3, with D tentatively TRBD2 (5 bases). Germline-derived CDR1 and CDR2 are SGDLS and YYNGEE. This CDR3 is built from 15 residues. The V end lost 0 bases, the J end lost 4 bases, and 12 bases lay between the germline ends. CDR3: CASSVEDGVADTQYF. The DNA for the CDR3 is TGTGCCAGCAGCGTAGAAGACGGGGTTGCAGATACGCAGTATTTT.

This clonotype was observed at least ten times. The chain is built from TRBV7-6 and TRBJ2-2, with D possibly being TRBD2 (5 bases). V was cut by 5 bases and J by 5 bases, with 9 bases left in between. This CDR3 is 13 amino acids long. Germline V CDR1 and CDR2: SGHVS, FNYEAQ. The DNA for the CDR3 is TGTGCCAGCAGCCCCAGAGGGACCGGGGAGCTGTTTTTT. Its translation: CASSPRGTGELFF.

This clonotype was seen many times. This chain uses TRBV2 with TRBJ1-5; D gene unclear. The CDR3 totals 15 residues. The germline gives CDR1 SNHLY, CDR2 FYNNEI. V was clipped by 4 bases and J by 2 bases, with 12 bases between them. DNA of the CDR3: TGTGCCAGCAGTGTCGACTTTGGGGGCAATCAGCCCCAGCATTTT. It encodes CASSVDFGGNQPQHF.

This clonotype was observed at least ten times. The chain combines TRBV20-1 with TRBJ2-7; 9 nucleotides align to TRBD2. V dropped 4 bases and J dropped 2; count of bases not matched to a gene: 3. The CDR3 loop spans 13 amino acids. CDR1 is DFQATT, CDR2 SNEGSKA, per germline (reference sequence). The CDR3 bases are TGCAGTGCTACCCGGACTAGCGCCTACGAGCAGTACTTC. It translates to CSATRTSAYEQYF.

Many counts were recorded for this clonotype. The chain uses TRBV6-2 or TRBV6-3 and TRBJ2-3; D call uncertain. Per the germline V gene, CDR1 is MNHEY and CDR2 is SVGEGT. The V end was cut by 0 bases, the J end by 8 bases, with 9 bases between. The CDR3 totals 13 residues. CDR3 in DNA: TGTGCCAGCAGTTACTCGTATCTGGGTACGCAGTATTTT. Translated, it gives CASSYSYLGTQYF.

This clonotype occurred many times. The gene calls are TRBV30 and TRBJ1-1; D unclear. V was cut by 0 bases and J by 7 bases, with 12 bases left in between. The germline V gene has CDR1 GTSNPN and CDR2 SVGIG (reference sequence). The CDR3 runs to 13 residues. The CDR3 region has the DNA TGTGCCTGGAGTGTAAGGTTCGGGGTTGAAGCTTTCTTT. As protein: CAWSVRFGVEAFF.

There are many counts of this clonotype. The chain joins TRBV24-1 to TRBJ2-7; unclear D gene. From germline, CDR1 is KGHDR and CDR2 SFDVKD. V was pared by 0 bases and J by 2 bases, with 10 bases between. This CDR3 contains 15 residues. Written as DNA, the CDR3 is TGTGCCACCAGTGATTTGGGACCGAGGACCTACGAGCAGTACTTC. Amino acid sequence: CATSDLGPRTYEQYF.